Below, one TCR beta chain is given with its context. As yet, its antigen is unknown. This sample stems from a study of early T cells in non-severe SARS-CoV-2 infection. Study-level information: Chains stayed unpaired after sequencing of bulk RNA from unsorted whole blood. Overall study results and limits: Anti-spike CD8 specificities were favored by VDJdb matching, whose results missed private and CD4 specificities.

Germline CDR1 is SGHAT and CDR2 is FQNNGV. CDR3 length: 16 residues. V lost 5 bases to trimming and J lost 0 bases, with 13 bases between them. TCRdb itself ran the 5' RACE reads through MiXCR, one entry per CDR3 protein. The profile shows 50,000 to 65,000 distinct CDR3 sequences, around 12% of them singletons. V usage is TRBV11-2 and J usage is TRBJ2-2; D may correspond to TRBD1 or TRBD2 (5 bases each). This clonotype was obtained from an adult who was a healthcare worker with PCR-confirmed SARS-CoV-2 infection or an uninfected control (not recorded which). The sample was whole blood. The CDR3 nucleotides are TGTGCCAGCAGCACGATAACGGGGCCGAACACCGGGGAGCTGTTTTTT. Protein: CASSTITGPNTGELFF.